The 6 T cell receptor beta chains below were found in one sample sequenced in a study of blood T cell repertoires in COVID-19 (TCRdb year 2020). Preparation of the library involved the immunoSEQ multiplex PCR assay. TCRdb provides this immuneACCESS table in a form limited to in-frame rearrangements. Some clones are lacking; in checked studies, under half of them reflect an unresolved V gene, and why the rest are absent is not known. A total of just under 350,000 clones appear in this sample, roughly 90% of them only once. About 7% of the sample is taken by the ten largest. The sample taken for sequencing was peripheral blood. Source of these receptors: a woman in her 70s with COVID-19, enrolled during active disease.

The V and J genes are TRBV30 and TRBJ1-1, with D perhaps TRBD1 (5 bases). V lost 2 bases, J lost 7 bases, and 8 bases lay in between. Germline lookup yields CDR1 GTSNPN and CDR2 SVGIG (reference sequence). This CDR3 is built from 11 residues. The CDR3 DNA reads TGTGCCTGGAGTCAACAGGTTGAAGCTTTCTTT. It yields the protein CAWSQQVEAFF.

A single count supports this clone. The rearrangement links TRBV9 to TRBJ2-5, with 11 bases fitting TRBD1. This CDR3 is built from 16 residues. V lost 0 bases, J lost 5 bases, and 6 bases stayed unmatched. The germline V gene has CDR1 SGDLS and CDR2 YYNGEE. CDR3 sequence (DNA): TGTGCCAGCAGCGTAGCTGGGACAGGGGGGAGGGAGACCCAGTACTTC. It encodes CASSVAGTGGRETQYF.

The CDR3 reads CSVDGGDGYTF. The CDR3 DNA follows: TGCAGCGTTGACGGCGGGGACGGCTACACCTTC. The V and J genes are TRBV29-1 and TRBJ1-2, with D possibly being TRBD1 (5 bases). The germline CDR1 and CDR2 sequences are SQVTM and ANQGSEA. The V gene lost 3 bases and the J gene lost 8 bases, with 10 bases spanning the gap. The CDR3 has 11 amino acids.

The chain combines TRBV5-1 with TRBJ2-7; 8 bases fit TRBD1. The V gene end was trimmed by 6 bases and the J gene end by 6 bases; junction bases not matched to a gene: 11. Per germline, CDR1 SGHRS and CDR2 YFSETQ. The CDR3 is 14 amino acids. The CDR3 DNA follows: TGCGCCAGCAAGCTGGACAGGGTGCAGGGCGAGCAGTACTTC. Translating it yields CASKLDRVQGEQYF.

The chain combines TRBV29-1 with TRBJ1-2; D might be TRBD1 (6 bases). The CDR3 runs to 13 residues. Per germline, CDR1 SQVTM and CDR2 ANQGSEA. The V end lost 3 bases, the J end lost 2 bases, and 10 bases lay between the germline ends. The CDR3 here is CSVDRGLNYGYTF. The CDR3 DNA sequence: TGCAGCGTTGACAGGGGCCTGAACTATGGCTACACCTTC.

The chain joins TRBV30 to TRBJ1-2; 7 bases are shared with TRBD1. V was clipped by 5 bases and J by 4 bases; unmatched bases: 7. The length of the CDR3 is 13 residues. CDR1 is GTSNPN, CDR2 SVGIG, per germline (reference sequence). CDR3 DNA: TGTGCCTGGTTCCAAGGGGGCAGCTATGGCTACACCTTC. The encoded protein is CAWFQGGSYGYTF.